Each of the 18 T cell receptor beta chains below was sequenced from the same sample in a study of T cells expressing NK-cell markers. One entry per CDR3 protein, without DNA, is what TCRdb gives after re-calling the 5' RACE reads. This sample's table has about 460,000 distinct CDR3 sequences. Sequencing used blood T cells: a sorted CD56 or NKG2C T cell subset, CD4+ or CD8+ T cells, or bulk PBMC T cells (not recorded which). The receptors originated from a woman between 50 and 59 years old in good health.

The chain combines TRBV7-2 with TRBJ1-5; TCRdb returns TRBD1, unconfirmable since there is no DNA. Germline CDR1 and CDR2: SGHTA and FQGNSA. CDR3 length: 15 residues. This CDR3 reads CASSMTGGRGQPQHF.

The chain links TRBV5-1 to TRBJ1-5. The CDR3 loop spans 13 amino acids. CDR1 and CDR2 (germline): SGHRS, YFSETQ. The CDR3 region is CASSLEGSQPQHF. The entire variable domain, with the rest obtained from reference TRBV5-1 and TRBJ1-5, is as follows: KAGVTQTPRYLIKTRGQQVTLSCSPISGHRSVSWYQQTPGQGLQFLFEYFSETQRNKGNFPGRFSGRQFSNSRSEMNVSTLELGDSALYLCASSLEGSQPQHFGDGTRLSIL.

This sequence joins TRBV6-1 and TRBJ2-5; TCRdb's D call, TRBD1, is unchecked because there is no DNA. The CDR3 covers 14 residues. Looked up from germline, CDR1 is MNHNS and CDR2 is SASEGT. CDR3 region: CASSERDREETQYF.

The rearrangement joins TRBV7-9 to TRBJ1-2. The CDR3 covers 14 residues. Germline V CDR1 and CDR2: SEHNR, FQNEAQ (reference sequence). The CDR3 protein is CASSQSQVNYGYTF.

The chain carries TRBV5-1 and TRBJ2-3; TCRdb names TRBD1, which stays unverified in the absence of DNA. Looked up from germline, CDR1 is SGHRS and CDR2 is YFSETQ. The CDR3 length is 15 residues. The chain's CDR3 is CASSSGLVGGDTQYF. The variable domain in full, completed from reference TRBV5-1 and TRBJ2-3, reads KAGVTQTPRYLIKTRGQQVTLSCSPISGHRSVSWYQQTPGQGLQFLFEYFSETQRNKGNFPGRFSGRQFSNSRSEMNVSTLELGDSALYLCASSSGLVGGDTQYFGPGTRLTVL.

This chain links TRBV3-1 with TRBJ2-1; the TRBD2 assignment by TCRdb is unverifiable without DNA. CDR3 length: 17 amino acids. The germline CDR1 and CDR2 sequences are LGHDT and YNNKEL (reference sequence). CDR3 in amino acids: CASSQESGGLSYNEQFF.

CDR3: CASNKPGQLNTEAFF. The genes are TRBV27 and TRBJ1-1; TCRdb gives TRBD1 as the D gene, but with no DNA this cannot be confirmed. The V gene's germline CDR1 is MNHEY and CDR2 SMNVEV (reference sequence). The CDR3 has 15 amino acids.

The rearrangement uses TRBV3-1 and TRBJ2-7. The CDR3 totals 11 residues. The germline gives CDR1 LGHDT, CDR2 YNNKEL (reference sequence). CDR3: CASSNAYEQYF.

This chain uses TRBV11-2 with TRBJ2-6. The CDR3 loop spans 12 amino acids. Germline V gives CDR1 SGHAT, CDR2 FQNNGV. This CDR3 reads CASLSGANVLTF. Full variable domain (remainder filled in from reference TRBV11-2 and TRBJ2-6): EAGVAQSPRYKIIEKRQSVAFWCNPISGHATLYWYQQILGQGPKLLIQFQNNGVVDDSQLPKDRFSAERLKGVDSTLKIQPAKLEDSAVYLCASLSGANVLTFGAGSRLTVL.

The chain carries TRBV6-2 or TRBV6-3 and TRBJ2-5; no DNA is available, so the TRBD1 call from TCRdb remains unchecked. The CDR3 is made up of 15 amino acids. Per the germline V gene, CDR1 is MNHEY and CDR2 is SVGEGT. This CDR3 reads CASSYGQGARETQYF.

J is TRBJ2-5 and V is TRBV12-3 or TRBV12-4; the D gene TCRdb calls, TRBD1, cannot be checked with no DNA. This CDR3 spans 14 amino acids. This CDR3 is CASTVGTGKETQYF.

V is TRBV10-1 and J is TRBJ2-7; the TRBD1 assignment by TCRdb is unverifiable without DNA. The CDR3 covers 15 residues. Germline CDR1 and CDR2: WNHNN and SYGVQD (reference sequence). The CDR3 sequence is CASTRIGHTEEEQYF.

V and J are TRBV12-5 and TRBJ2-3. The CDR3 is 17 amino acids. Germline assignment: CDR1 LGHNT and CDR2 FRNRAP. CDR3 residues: CASGLVPRKRSTDTQYF.

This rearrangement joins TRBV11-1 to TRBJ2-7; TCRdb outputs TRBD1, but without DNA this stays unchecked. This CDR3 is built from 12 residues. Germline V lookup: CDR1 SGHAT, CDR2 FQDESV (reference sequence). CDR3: CASSPDRSEQYF.

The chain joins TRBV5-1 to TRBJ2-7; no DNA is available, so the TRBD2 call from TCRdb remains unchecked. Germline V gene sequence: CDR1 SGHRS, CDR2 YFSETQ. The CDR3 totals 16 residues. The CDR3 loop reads CASRTSGVGGYEEQYF.

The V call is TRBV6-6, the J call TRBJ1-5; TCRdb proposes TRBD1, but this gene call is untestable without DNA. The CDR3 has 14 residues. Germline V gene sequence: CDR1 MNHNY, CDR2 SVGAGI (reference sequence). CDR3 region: CASRPLGGDQPQHF.

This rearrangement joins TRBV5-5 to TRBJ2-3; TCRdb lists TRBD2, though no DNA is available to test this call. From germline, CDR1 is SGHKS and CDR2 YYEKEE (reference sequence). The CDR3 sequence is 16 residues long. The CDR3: CASSFRRTSGRNTQYF.

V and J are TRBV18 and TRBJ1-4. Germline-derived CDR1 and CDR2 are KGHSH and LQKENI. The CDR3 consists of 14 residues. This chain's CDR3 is CASSPRQGDEKLFF.